This T cell receptor beta chain was found in a study of regulatory T cells in long-lasting Graves disease. Regarding the study as a whole: Newly diagnosed Graves' patients had higher TCR diversity than persistent ones.

Described time point: newly diagnosed GD, antithyroid drugs for less than 3 months. RNA isolated from PBMCs was used to make the TCR library. Assembly of TCR beta libraries relied on iRepertoire HTBI primers together with Arm-PCR of CDR3 regions. TCRdb itself ran the multiplex PCR reads through MiXCR, one entry per CDR3 protein. The data hold roughly 420,000 distinct CDR3 sequences, with around 15% observed a single time. A few counts support this clonotype. Its target is not known. V lost 0 bases, J lost 2 bases, and 16 bases lay in between. Germline V gene sequence: CDR1 LGHDT, CDR2 YNNKEL (reference sequence). The CDR3 is 18 amino acids. The same specimen was also included in a second study, on T cells in Graves' hyperthyroidism and ophthalmopathy.

This receptor was taken from a woman aged 45-59 years with Graves disease. The source was peripheral blood mononuclear cells (PBMCs), collected at new diagnosis, from a patient treated with antithyroid drugs. The gene calls are TRBV3-1 and TRBJ1-4; perhaps TRBD1 as D (5 bases). The CDR3 protein is CASSQDWGRVITNEKLFF. CDR3 DNA: TGTGCCAGCAGCCAAGACTGGGGCAGGGTCATTACTAATGAAAAACTGTTTTTT.